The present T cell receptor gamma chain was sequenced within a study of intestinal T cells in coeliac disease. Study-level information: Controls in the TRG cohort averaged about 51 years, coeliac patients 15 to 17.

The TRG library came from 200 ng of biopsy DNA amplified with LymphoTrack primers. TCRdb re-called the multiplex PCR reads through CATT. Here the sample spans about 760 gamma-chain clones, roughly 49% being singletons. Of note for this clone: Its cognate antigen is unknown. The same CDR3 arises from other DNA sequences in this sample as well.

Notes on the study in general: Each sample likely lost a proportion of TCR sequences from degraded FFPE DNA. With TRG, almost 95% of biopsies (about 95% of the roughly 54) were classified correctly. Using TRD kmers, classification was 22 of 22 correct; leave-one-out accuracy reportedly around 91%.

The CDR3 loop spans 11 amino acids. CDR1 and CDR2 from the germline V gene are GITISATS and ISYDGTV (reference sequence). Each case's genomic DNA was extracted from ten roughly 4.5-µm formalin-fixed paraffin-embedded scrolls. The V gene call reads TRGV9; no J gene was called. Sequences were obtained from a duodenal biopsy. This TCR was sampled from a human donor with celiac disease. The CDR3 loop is CALWEVINPTF. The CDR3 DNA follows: TGTGCCTTGTGGGAGGTGATTAATCCGACGTTT.